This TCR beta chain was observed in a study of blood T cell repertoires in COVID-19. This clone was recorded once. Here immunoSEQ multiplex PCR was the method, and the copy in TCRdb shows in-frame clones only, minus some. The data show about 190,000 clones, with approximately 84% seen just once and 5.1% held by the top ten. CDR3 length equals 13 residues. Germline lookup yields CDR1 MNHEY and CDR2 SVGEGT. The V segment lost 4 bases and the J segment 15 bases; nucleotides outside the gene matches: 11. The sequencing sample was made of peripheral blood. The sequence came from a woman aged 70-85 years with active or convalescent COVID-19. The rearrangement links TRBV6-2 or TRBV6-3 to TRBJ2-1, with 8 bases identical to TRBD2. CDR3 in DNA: TGTGCCAGCAGTTCTGGACTAGCAATTGGTCTGTTCTTC. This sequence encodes CASSSGLAIGLFF.